The 30 T cell receptor beta chains below all came from one sample that was sequenced in a study of CD8 T cells in Susac syndrome. Random hexamers were used to reverse transcribe the RNA input (about 0.5 to 1 ug). TCRdb called the immunoSEQ multiplex PCR reads again in MiXCR, with one record for every CDR3 protein. The repertoire holds 150,000 or so distinct CDR3 sequences, approximately 95% seen once, with 0.13% to 0.15% in the top ten. Sequencing input: CD4+ T cells from PBMCs. The origin of the receptors is a human donor with Susac syndrome.

The chain has TRBV20-1 and TRBJ2-7; TRBD2 might be the D (6 bases). CDR1 is DFQATT and CDR2 is SNEGSKA in the germline V gene (reference sequence). The CDR3 is 15 residues long. V was clipped by 2 bases and J by 4 bases, with 18 bases between them. CDR3 coding DNA: TGCAGTGCTAGACCGTACGGCAGGGAGGCGTACGAGCAGTACTTC. Translating it yields CSARPYGREAYEQYF.

The rearrangement joins TRBV23-1 to TRBJ2-1; TRBD2 is a possible D gene (5 bases). TRBV23-1 is classed as an ORF, of uncertain function. V was cut by 6 bases and J by 5 bases, with 17 bases left in between. This CDR3 has 15 residues. The CDR3 coding sequence is TGCGCCAGCAGCGAGAAGGAGGTTAAGGACAATGAGCAGTTCTTC. Residues: CASSEKEVKDNEQFF.

The chain combines TRBV29-1 with TRBJ1-1, with a possible D match to TRBD1 (5 bases). Trimming took off 7 bases at V and 4 bases at J, with 16 bases between the two ends. CDR1 is SQVTM and CDR2 is ANQGSEA in the germline V gene. This CDR3 region has 13 residues. CDR3 nucleotide sequence: TGCAGCGCTCTACACAGCCAGGGCACTGAAGCTTTCTTT. Encoded protein: CSALHSQGTEAFF.

J is TRBJ2-7 and V is TRBV20-1; D could derive from TRBD1 or TRBD2 (5 bases each). The germline V gene has CDR1 DFQATT and CDR2 SNEGSKA (reference sequence). Trimming took 5 bases from V and 6 from J, leaving 14 bases between them. CDR3 size: 12 residues. The CDR3 is CSAAKRGGEQYF. CDR3 nucleotide sequence: TGCAGTGCTGCAAAACGGGGCGGCGAGCAGTACTTC.

The chain uses TRBV14 and TRBJ1-1; possible D gene TRBD1, 5 bases. The length of the CDR3 is 18 residues. The ends were cut back, 4 bases at V and 0 bases at J, with 21 bases in the middle. Germline lookup yields CDR1 SGHDN and CDR2 FVKESK. The CDR3 sequence is CASSPPGGGAEMNTEAFF. CDR3 nucleotide sequence: TGTGCCAGCAGCCCACCGGGGGGAGGGGCTGAAATGAACACTGAAGCTTTCTTT.

The rearrangement links TRBV5-4 to TRBJ2-7; D is perhaps TRBD1 (5 bases). The length of the CDR3 is 14 residues. The V gene lost 0 bases and the J gene lost 5 bases, with 12 bases spanning the gap. The germline CDR1 and CDR2 sequences are SGHNT and YYREEE (reference sequence). In DNA, the CDR3 is TGTGCCAGCAGCTTGGGGGGCAGGGTCGACGAGCAGTACTTC. Translating gives CASSLGGRVDEQYF.

The genes are TRBV28 and TRBJ1-2; D remains ambiguous. Germline V gene data show CDR1 as MDHEN and CDR2 as SYDVKM. This CDR3 comprises 10 residues. V lost 10 bases to trimming and J lost 5 bases, with 8 bases between them. CDR3 DNA: TGTGCCACCATAGGGTATGGCTACACCTTC. This sequence encodes CATIGYGYTF.

This rearrangement joins TRBV19 to TRBJ2-1; D is possibly TRBD2 (6 bases). V gave up 7 bases and J gave up 3 bases, with 16 bases separating them. This CDR3 region has 15 residues. CDR1 is LNHDA and CDR2 is SQIVND in the germline V gene (reference sequence). The chain's CDR3 is CASTKWGEIYNEQFF. The CDR3, as DNA: TGTGCCAGTACCAAATGGGGGGAGATCTACAATGAGCAGTTCTTC.

This clonotype came up once. The chain has TRBV20-1 and TRBJ1-2; the D gene is possibly TRBD1 (6 bases). V was clipped by 4 bases and J by 2 bases, with 8 bases between them. This CDR3 comprises 12 residues. CDR1 DFQATT and CDR2 SNEGSKA come from the germline V gene (reference sequence). The CDR3 is CSAKQGNYGYTF. The CDR3 DNA reads TGCAGTGCTAAACAGGGCAACTATGGCTACACCTTC.

This clonotype has only one observation. The chain carries TRBV23-1 and TRBJ1-4; tentatively, D is TRBD1 (6 bases). Being an ORF, TRBV23-1 has a function that is uncertain. Trimming stripped 6 bases from V and 4 bases from J, with 12 bases between. This CDR3 is built from 14 residues. Here the CDR3 DNA reads TGCGCCAGCAGCCAGGGGTTTAATAATGAAAAACTGTTTTTT. As protein: CASSQGFNNEKLFF.

V usage is TRBV12-3 or TRBV12-4 and J usage is TRBJ2-6; TRBD2 matches 8 bases. V lost 3 bases, J lost 3 bases, and 7 bases stayed unmatched. The CDR3 extends over 17 amino acids. The CDR3 region has the DNA TGTGCCAGCAGTTTTGGCGGGACTAGTTTTGGGGCCAACGTCCTGACTTTC. This sequence encodes CASSFGGTSFGANVLTF.

The rearrangement uses TRBV27 and TRBJ1-1; TRBD1 might be the D (6 bases). The CDR3 loop spans 14 amino acids. The germline gives CDR1 MNHEY, CDR2 SMNVEV (reference sequence). Trimming removed 5 bases from V and 7 bases from J, with 17 bases in between. The CDR3 nucleotides are TGTGCCAGCAGTAACTCGCAGGGGAAGCGTGAAGCTTTCTTT. Protein sequence: CASSNSQGKREAFF.

The V and J genes are TRBV12-3 or TRBV12-4 and TRBJ2-1, with 10 bases lining up with TRBD2. CDR3 size: 14 residues. V lost 7 bases to trimming and J lost 6 bases; unmatched junction nucleotides: 6. CDR3 sequence: CASNPGLASNEQFF. For the CDR3, the DNA is TGTGCCAGCAACCCGGGACTAGCGTCCAATGAGCAGTTCTTC.

The CDR3 protein is CASSPDGAIKGYTF. CDR3 coding DNA: TGTGCCAGCAGTCCCGACGGTGCTATAAAGGGCTACACCTTC. The V and J genes are TRBV12-3 or TRBV12-4 and TRBJ1-2; no clear D. The CDR3 is 14 amino acids. The ends were cut back, 5 bases at V and 8 bases at J, with 18 bases in the middle.

V and J are TRBV5-1 and TRBJ1-1, with 11 positions matching TRBD1. Looked up from germline, CDR1 is SGHRS and CDR2 is YFSETQ. The CDR3 extends over 14 amino acids. The V segment lost 5 bases and the J segment 5 bases; nucleotides outside the gene matches: 5. The CDR3 sequence: CASSQGQGATEAFF. In DNA, the CDR3 is TGCGCCAGCAGTCAAGGACAGGGGGCGACTGAAGCTTTCTTT. Full variable domain (missing parts from reference TRBV5-1 and TRBJ1-1): KAGVTQTPRYLIKTRGQQVTLSCSPISGHRSVSWYQQTPGQGLQFLFEYFSETQRNKGNFPGRFSGRQFSNSRSEMNVSTLELGDSALYLCASSQGQGATEAFFGQGTRLTVV.

The chain carries TRBV6-2 or TRBV6-3 and TRBJ2-1; TRBD2 might be the D (5 bases). The CDR3 contains 13 residues. V was cut by 6 bases and J by 8 bases, with 14 bases left in between. Germline V gene data show CDR1 as MNHEY and CDR2 as SVGEGT. Here the CDR3 reads CASRKVGSDEQFF. Written as DNA, the CDR3 is TGTGCCAGCAGGAAGGTAGGGAGCGATGAGCAGTTCTTC.

V and J are TRBV23-1 and TRBJ2-1; 7 positions agree with TRBD2. TRBV23-1 is reported as an ORF; its role is uncertain. The CDR3 runs 16 residues. V gave up 4 bases and J gave up 2 bases; unmatched junction bases: 8. CDR3 sequence: CASSPNNGTTYNEQFF. CDR3 coding DNA: TGCGCCAGCAGTCCGAACAACGGGACTACCTACAATGAGCAGTTCTTC.

V is TRBV20-1 and J is TRBJ1-5; 7 positions agree with TRBD1. The CDR3 loop spans 12 amino acids. V lost 6 bases, J lost 4 bases, and 3 bases stayed unmatched. From germline, CDR1 is DFQATT and CDR2 SNEGSKA (reference sequence). CDR3 loop: CSASGQNQPQHF. The CDR3 DNA follows: TGCAGTGCCTCGGGACAGAATCAGCCCCAGCATTTT.

The rearrangement uses TRBV7-8 and TRBJ2-1, with 15 bases that match TRBD2. This CDR3 is built from 16 residues. V gave up 5 bases and J gave up 10 bases; unmatched junction bases: 9. The V gene's germline CDR1 is SGHVS and CDR2 FQNEAQ. In DNA, the CDR3 is TGTGCCAGCAGCAGCGGCGGACTAGCGGGGGGGCTAGAGCAGTTCTTC. This encodes CASSSGGLAGGLEQFF.

V is TRBV28 and J is TRBJ1-2; D might be TRBD1 (6 bases). CDR1 is MDHEN and CDR2 is SYDVKM in the germline V gene. Between the trimmed V and J ends, which lost 2 bases and 0 bases, there was a span of 10 bases. This CDR3 is 15 amino acids long. This CDR3 is CASSLVGQPNYGYTF. CDR3 DNA: TGTGCCAGCAGTTTAGTGGGACAACCTAACTATGGCTACACCTTC.

This clonotype was seen a handful of times. The chain links TRBV14 to TRBJ2-1; TRBD1 matches at 7 bases. This CDR3 region has 15 residues. J lost 0 bases, V lost 6 bases, and 5 bases had no gene match. CDR1 SGHDN and CDR2 FVKESK come from the germline V gene. The CDR3 nucleotides read TGTGCCAGCAGTTCGACAGGGAGCTCCTACAATGAGCAGTTCTTC. It translates to CASSSTGSSYNEQFF.

V is TRBV20-1 and J is TRBJ1-5, with a possible D match to TRBD1 (5 bases). The CDR3 sequence is 13 residues long. Germline-derived CDR1 and CDR2 are DFQATT and SNEGSKA (reference sequence). Trimming took off 5 bases at V and 4 bases at J, with 12 bases between the two ends. For the CDR3, the DNA is TGCAGTGCTTACCGGGACCGTAATCAGCCCCAGCATTTT. It is translated as CSAYRDRNQPQHF.

The chain carries TRBV20-1 and TRBJ2-7; D unclear. The germline gives CDR1 DFQATT, CDR2 SNEGSKA (reference sequence). V lost 2 bases to trimming and J lost 0 bases, with 8 bases between them. The CDR3 totals 13 residues. The CDR3 here is CSARPSGSYEQYF. In nucleotides, the CDR3 is TGCAGTGCTAGACCCTCGGGCTCCTACGAGCAGTACTTC.

Only one count was recorded for this clonotype. The chain carries TRBV20-1 and TRBJ2-1; 11 bases line up with TRBD2. This CDR3 comprises 13 residues. With 5 bases clipped from V and 10 bases from J, the junction kept 7 bases outside the gene matches. Germline-derived CDR1 and CDR2 are DFQATT and SNEGSKA (reference sequence). Here the CDR3 reads CSAGGTSGLEQFF. The CDR3 DNA is TGCAGTGCTGGAGGGACTAGCGGCCTCGAGCAGTTCTTC.

The J gene is TRBJ1-2, the V gene TRBV9; D may be TRBD1 (6 bases). V was shortened by 1 base and J by 8 bases, with 12 bases between the two germline ends. The germline CDR1 and CDR2 sequences are SGDLS and YYNGEE. The CDR3 covers 13 residues. The DNA for the CDR3 is TGTGCCAGCAGCGTAACAGGGTCGGACGGCTACACCTTC. Its translation: CASSVTGSDGYTF.

CDR3 residues: CAGSQTTNEKLFF. CDR3 nucleotide sequence: TGTGCCGGATCTCAGACAACTAATGAAAAACTGTTTTTT. This chain uses TRBV19 with TRBJ1-4; D is undetermined. The V gene's germline CDR1 is LNHDA and CDR2 SQIVND (reference sequence). Trimming removed 11 bases at V and 0 bases at J, with 10 bases between. The CDR3 is 13 amino acids.

This clonotype was recorded once. The chain employs TRBV20-1 and TRBJ1-5; no clear D. Trimming left V 0 bases short and J 7 bases short, with 16 bases between. In germline, CDR1 is DFQATT, CDR2 SNEGSKA (reference sequence). This CDR3 contains 15 residues. CDR3 sequence (DNA): TGCAGTGCTAGAGATTGGCAGTCTAGCGGACAGCCCCAGCATTTT. Protein product: CSARDWQSSGQPQHF.

Of note for this clonotype: The junction does not match germline at one end; this may be a read error. The chain has TRBV12-3 or TRBV12-4 and TRBJ2-7; TRBD1 matches 8 bases. CDR3 size: 15 residues. Here the CDR3 reads CASSLAGQGSHEQYF. Here the CDR3 DNA reads TGTGCCAGCAGTTTAGCAGGACAGGGCTCCCACGAGCAGTACTTC.

The rearrangement joins TRBV27 to TRBJ2-3; D not certain. Germline V CDR1 and CDR2: MNHEY, SMNVEV (reference sequence). V was cut by 6 bases and J by 7 bases, with 8 bases left in between. The CDR3 covers 11 residues. This CDR3 reads CASSHLNTQYF. The CDR3 DNA sequence: TGTGCCAGCAGCCACCTGAATACGCAGTATTTT.

This chain links TRBV6-2 or TRBV6-3 with TRBJ2-5; D is unresolved. The CDR3 sequence is 11 residues long. The ends were cut back, 5 bases at V and 5 bases at J, with 6 bases in the middle. Looked up from germline, CDR1 is MNHEY and CDR2 is SVGEGT. The CDR3 DNA reads as TGTGCCAGCAGTCGCATGGAGACCCAGTACTTC. It encodes CASSRMETQYF.